The 26 T cell receptor beta chains below all came from one sample that was sequenced in a study of shared T cell receptors in the human thymus. The protocol was immunoSEQ multiplex PCR, while the TCRdb copy is restricted to in-frame clones and leaves out a portion. The table has approximately 400,000 clones, approximately 95% seen once. Sample: thymocytes. Receptors were obtained from a human donor.

This clone was counted once. This chain uses TRBV15 with TRBJ1-2; the D is unclear. The CDR3 has 13 residues. V lost 0 bases, J lost 6 bases, and 8 bases lay in between. CDR1 and CDR2 (germline): LNHNV, YYDKDF (reference sequence). This CDR3 reads CATSRDPPNGYTF. The CDR3 nucleotides are TGTGCCACCAGCAGAGATCCCCCGAATGGCTACACCTTC.

This rearrangement joins TRBV7-9 to TRBJ2-2; 13 nucleotides match TRBD2. Germline V gene lookup returns CDR1 SEHNR and CDR2 FQNEAQ (reference sequence). The CDR3 has 19 amino acids. J was trimmed by 5 bases and V by 6 bases; bases with no gene match: 15. Here the CDR3 reads CASSFGLAGDGRWTGELFF. The CDR3 DNA sequence: TGTGCCAGCAGTTTCGGACTAGCGGGAGACGGAAGGTGGACCGGGGAGCTGTTTTTT.

V gene TRBV28 combines with J gene TRBJ1-3; D may be TRBD1 (6 bases). CDR1 and CDR2 (germline): MDHEN, SYDVKM. V dropped 5 bases and J dropped 0 bases, with 17 bases sitting between them. This CDR3 contains 17 residues. CDR3 sequence (DNA): TGTGCCAGCAGTGCCCGGACAGACCATCACTCTGGAAACACCATATATTTT. Its protein product is CASSARTDHHSGNTIYF.

The chain uses TRBV28 and TRBJ1-5, with 7 nucleotides matching TRBD1. The CDR3 sequence is 12 residues long. CDR1 is MDHEN and CDR2 is SYDVKM in the germline V gene. The junction had 10 bases not matched to a gene; V was cut back by 5 bases and J by 15 bases. DNA of the CDR3: TGTGCCAGCAGTCCTGGAACAGGGGTCCGGCATTTT. Its translation: CASSPGTGVRHF.

CDR3 in amino acids: CASRSGRTGGTDTQYF. CDR3 nucleotides: TGTGCCAGCAGATCAGGGAGGACAGGGGGGACAGATACGCAGTATTTT. V usage is TRBV27 and J usage is TRBJ2-3, with 10 bases that match TRBD1. With 6 bases clipped from V and 3 bases from J, the junction kept 9 bases outside the gene matches. The CDR3 has 16 amino acids. CDR1 is MNHEY and CDR2 is SMNVEV in the germline V gene (reference sequence).

The chain links TRBV5-1 to TRBJ2-1; the D call may be TRBD1 or TRBD2 (5 bases each). V lost 4 bases to trimming and J lost 3 bases, with 11 bases between them. This CDR3 spans 14 amino acids. The V gene's germline CDR1 is SGHRS and CDR2 YFSETQ. The CDR3 reads CASSPGTNYNEQFF. The CDR3 nucleotides read TGCGCCAGCAGCCCCGGGACGAACTACAATGAGCAGTTCTTC.

The chain is built from TRBV7-7 and TRBJ2-1; D might be TRBD2 (7 bases). The V and J ends lost 1 base and 6 bases respectively, with 19 bases between them. The CDR3 extends over 17 amino acids. Germline values: CDR1 SSHAT, CDR2 FNYEAQ (reference sequence). In DNA form, the CDR3 reads TGTGCCAGCAGCTTAGGGGGGCGCGGGAGAGGCCCCAATGAGCAGTTCTTC. Its protein is CASSLGGRGRGPNEQFF.

The chain has TRBV5-6 and TRBJ1-1, with D possibly matching TRBD1 (6 bases). The CDR3 spans 16 residues. In germline, CDR1 is SGHDT, CDR2 YYEEEE. The V and J ends lost 4 bases and 2 bases respectively, with 18 bases between them. The CDR3 reads CASSAPRRGPNTEAFF. The CDR3 DNA sequence: TGTGCCAGCAGCGCCCCCCGCAGGGGTCCAAACACTGAAGCTTTCTTT.

This chain connects TRBV28 to TRBJ2-1; 7 bases agree with TRBD2. Germline-derived CDR1 and CDR2 are MDHEN and SYDVKM. V trimming: 0 bases; J trimming: 0 bases; junction bases outside the gene matches: 8. CDR3 size: 18 residues. The chain's CDR3 is CASSLCLASGRSYNEQFF. CDR3 in DNA: TGTGCCAGCAGTTTATGCTTGGCTAGCGGACGCTCCTACAATGAGCAGTTCTTC.

The chain carries TRBV30 and TRBJ2-2; possibly TRBD2 for D (6 bases). CDR1 and CDR2 (germline): GTSNPN, SVGIG (reference sequence). CDR3 size: 17 residues. The V end lost 2 bases, the J end lost 0 bases, and 16 bases lay between the germline ends. The CDR3 spells CAWSFIEEGPNTGELFF. The CDR3 DNA follows: TGTGCCTGGAGTTTCATCGAGGAGGGACCGAACACCGGGGAGCTGTTTTTT.

The V gene is TRBV4-2, the J gene TRBJ2-1, with 8 nucleotides matching TRBD1. CDR1 and CDR2 (germline): LGHNA, YNFKEQ. This CDR3 comprises 17 residues. V dropped 1 base and J dropped 3; count of bases not matched to a gene: 8. The CDR3 region has the DNA TGTGCCAGCAGCCAAGCGGCCAGGGGGCATGGCTACAATGAGCAGTTCTTC. This encodes CASSQAARGHGYNEQFF.

The chain's CDR3 is CASSLTPGQEYEQYF. The DNA for the CDR3 is TGTGCCAGCAGCCTCACCCCGGGACAGGAATACGAGCAGTACTTC. The chain is built from TRBV7-3 and TRBJ2-7; 8 nucleotides align to TRBD1. Germline-derived CDR1 and CDR2 are SGHTA and FQGTGA. J lost 4 bases, V lost 5 bases, and 10 bases had no gene match. The length of the CDR3 is 15 residues. Based on the CDR3 plus reference TRBV7-3 and TRBJ2-7, the full variable domain is GAGVSQTPSNKVTEKGKYVELRCDPISGHTALYWYRQSLGQGPEFLIYFQGTGAADDSGLPNDRFFAVRPEGSVSTLKIQRTERGDSAVYLCASSLTPGQEYEQYFGPGTRLTVT.

The chain has TRBV27 and TRBJ1-2; the match to TRBD1 covers 7 bases. V lost 5 bases to trimming and J lost 4 bases; unmatched junction nucleotides: 16. This CDR3 contains 17 residues. In germline, CDR1 is MNHEY, CDR2 SMNVEV (reference sequence). The CDR3, as DNA: TGTGCCAGCAGTCCTCGACAGGGCCTCGGGTTCTTCTATGGCTACACCTTC. Its protein product is CASSPRQGLGFFYGYTF.

This clone was seen only once. This rearrangement joins TRBV27 to TRBJ2-7; D not certain. The CDR3 consists of 11 residues. Trimming stripped 0 bases from V and 7 bases from J, with 4 bases between. The germline V gene encodes CDR1 MNHEY and CDR2 SMNVEV (reference sequence). This chain's CDR3 is CASSLSWEQYF. The CDR3 coding sequence is TGTGCCAGCAGTTTATCCTGGGAGCAGTACTTC.

A single count supports this clone. V is TRBV5-6 and J is TRBJ1-5; D gene ambiguous. Germline CDR1 is SGHDT and CDR2 is YYEEEE. V was cut by 1 base and J by 0 bases, with 11 bases left in between. The CDR3 contains 16 residues. The CDR3 sequence: CASSLSMGYSNQPQHF. For the CDR3, the DNA is TGTGCCAGCAGCTTGAGCATGGGTTATAGCAATCAGCCCCAGCATTTT. Drawing the rest from reference TRBV5-6 and TRBJ1-5, the complete variable domain is DAGVTQSPTHLIKTRGQQVTLRCSPKSGHDTVSWYQQALGQGPQFIFQYYEEEERQRGNFPDRFSGHQFPNYSSELNVNALLLGDSALYLCASSLSMGYSNQPQHFGDGTRLSIL.

This chain joins TRBV12-5 and TRBJ1-1, with D perhaps matching TRBD1 (5 bases). Trimming pared 0 bases from V and 1 base from J, leaving 27 bases between. The CDR3 totals 21 residues. Per the germline V gene, CDR1 is LGHNT and CDR2 is FRNRAP. The CDR3 here is CASGLVILKVVRERGNTEAFF. The CDR3 DNA is TGTGCTAGTGGTTTGGTAATCCTGAAAGTGGTCAGGGAAAGGGGGAACACTGAAGCTTTCTTT.

The chain uses TRBV6-4 and TRBJ2-7; TRBD1 matches at 9 bases. The germline V gene has CDR1 MRHNA and CDR2 SNTAGT. J was trimmed by 2 bases and V by 10 bases; bases with no gene match: 21. The CDR3 runs 18 residues. CDR3 nucleotides: TGTGCCACTATCCTCTTGTGCCCGGGACAGGGAAATACCTACGAGCAGTACTTC. As protein: CATILLCPGQGNTYEQYF.

This clone was counted a single time. The V gene is TRBV6-1, the J gene TRBJ2-5; weak D call: TRBD1 (7 bases). The CDR3 spans 14 residues. CDR1 is MNHNS and CDR2 is SASEGT in the germline V gene. V lost 7 bases and J 5 bases, leaving 17 bases between the germline ends. CDR3 loop: CASTTRGAWETQYF. CDR3 bases: TGTGCCAGCACCACCAGGGGGGCCTGGGAGACCCAGTACTTC.

The CDR3 DNA is TGTGCCTGGAGTGTACAAGCCCGCCGGACCCAGTACTTC. It codes for CAWSVQARRTQYF. The chain uses TRBV30 and TRBJ2-5; D is unclear. There are 13 residues in the CDR3. V was pared by 0 bases and J by 7 bases, with 12 bases between. Germline loops: CDR1 GTSNPN, CDR2 SVGIG (reference sequence).

The gene calls are TRBV5-4 and TRBJ2-7, with D maybe TRBD1 (6 bases). V shed 4 bases and J shed 0 bases, with 20 bases lying between them. CDR1 is SGHNT and CDR2 is YYREEE in the germline V gene (reference sequence). The CDR3 runs 17 residues. This chain's CDR3 is CASSPAYRGKGSYEQYF. In nucleotides, the CDR3 is TGTGCCAGCAGCCCGGCTTATAGGGGGAAGGGCTCCTACGAGCAGTACTTC.

The V and J genes are TRBV19 and TRBJ2-1; 9 bases are a match to TRBD2. V was clipped by 6 bases and J by 8 bases; unmatched bases: 14. CDR3 length: 16 residues. Germline CDR1 reads LNHDA; CDR2 reads SQIVND (reference sequence). The CDR3 is CASRQTSGRAGDEQFF. DNA for the CDR3: TGTGCCAGTAGGCAGACTAGCGGCCGGGCGGGGGATGAGCAGTTCTTC.

This sequence joins TRBV28 and TRBJ1-1; perhaps TRBD1 as D (5 bases). Germline values: CDR1 MDHEN, CDR2 SYDVKM. V dropped 10 bases and J dropped 1 base, with 16 bases sitting between them. This CDR3 has 14 amino acids. The CDR3 loop reads CATREGRTNTEAFF. The CDR3, as DNA: TGTGCCACCAGGGAGGGACGGACGAACACTGAAGCTTTCTTT.

The chain joins TRBV5-1 to TRBJ2-7; 13 nucleotides agree with TRBD2. The germline gives CDR1 SGHRS, CDR2 YFSETQ. The V and J ends lost 4 bases and 3 bases, in that order; junction bases with no gene match: 13. This CDR3 comprises 18 residues. The CDR3 DNA reads TGCGCCAGCAGCCTAGGATGGACTAGCGGGAGCGTGGGCTACGAGCAGTACTTC. Protein: CASSLGWTSGSVGYEQYF.

The chain couples TRBV6-6 to TRBJ1-3; D is unclear. V lost 7 bases, J lost 1 base, and 14 bases lay in between. CDR1 MNHNY and CDR2 SVGAGI come from the germline V gene (reference sequence). The CDR3 loop spans 15 amino acids. CDR3 sequence: CASTSRVGSGNTIYF. The DNA for the CDR3 is TGTGCCAGCACCTCGCGGGTGGGATCTGGAAACACCATATATTTT.

This clone was detected only once. The chain links TRBV12-5 to TRBJ2-3; D might be TRBD1 (6 bases). CDR1 LGHNT and CDR2 FRNRAP come from the germline V gene. V shed 1 base and J shed 7 bases, with 21 bases lying between them. The CDR3 is made up of 17 amino acids. CDR3 region: CASGLDNWTAQVNTQYF. CDR3 DNA sequence: TGTGCTAGTGGTTTGGACAACTGGACAGCCCAAGTGAATACGCAGTATTTT. The variable domain in full, completed from reference TRBV12-5 and TRBJ2-3, reads DARVTQTPRHKVTEMGQEVTMRCQPILGHNTVFWYRQTMMQGLELLAYFRNRAPLDDSGMPKDRFSAEMPDATLATLKIQPSEPRDSAVYFCASGLDNWTAQVNTQYFGPGTRLTVL.

Written as DNA, the CDR3 is TGCGCCAGCAGCCGGAGTGACAGACGCCATGAAAAACTGTTTTTT. It encodes CASSRSDRRHEKLFF. V is TRBV5-1 and J is TRBJ1-4, with TRBD1 as a possible D gene (5 bases). This CDR3 has 15 residues. V lost 4 bases, J lost 6 bases, and 16 bases lay in between. The germline CDR1 and CDR2 sequences are SGHRS and YFSETQ.